Following are 32 T cell receptor beta chains from one sample sequenced in a study of T cell responses to AZD1222 COVID-19 vaccine. TCRdb's table, derived via immunoSEQ multiplex PCR, lists solely in-frame clones and lacks some. Among around 110,000 clones, 87% were seen once, and the ten largest hold about 5%. The input for sequencing was peripheral blood, taken 28 days after the second AZD1222 dose. Receptors were obtained from an adult who received the AZD1222 COVID-19 vaccine.

This chain connects TRBV21-1 to TRBJ2-1. TRBV21-1 is a listed pseudogene. This CDR3 comprises 14 residues. In nucleotides, the CDR3 is TGTGCCAGCAGCGCCGGGCCAACCTACAATGAGCAGTTCTTC. Protein sequence: CASSAGPTYNEQFF.

V and J are TRBV30 and TRBJ2-7; 9 nucleotides align to TRBD2. CDR1 is GTSNPN and CDR2 is SVGIG in the germline V gene (reference sequence). The V and J ends lost 2 bases and 7 bases, in that order; junction bases with no gene match: 9. This CDR3 region has 14 residues. Written as DNA, the CDR3 is TGTGCCTGGAGTCCGGGACTAGCTCGGAGTGAGCAGTACTTC. This translates into CAWSPGLARSEQYF. Drawing the rest from reference TRBV30 and TRBJ2-7, the complete variable domain is SQTIHQWPATLVQPVGSPLSLECTVEGTSNPNLYWYRQAAGRGLQLLFYSVGIGQISSEVPQNLSASRPQDRQFILSSKKLLLSDSGFYLCAWSPGLARSEQYFGPGTRLTVT.

This CDR3 is CASSPETGADYGYTF. The CDR3 DNA reads as TGTGCCAGCTCACCCGAAACAGGGGCCGACTATGGCTACACCTTC. The rearrangement links TRBV18 to TRBJ1-2, with 7 positions matching TRBD1. Germline V gene lookup returns CDR1 KGHSH and CDR2 LQKENI. V lost 3 bases to trimming and J lost 3 bases; unmatched junction nucleotides: 7. The CDR3 has 15 amino acids.

This clone was seen only once. J is TRBJ2-7 and V is TRBV11-2; D is unresolved. V was shortened by 5 bases and J by 0 bases, with 11 bases between the two germline ends. CDR3 length: 14 amino acids. Germline CDR1 SGHAT, CDR2 FQNNGV. The CDR3 coding sequence is TGTGCCAGCAGCCCCCAGATAGGCTCCTACGAGCAGTACTTC. Its protein product is CASSPQIGSYEQYF.

In DNA, the CDR3 is TGTGCCAGCAGCTCGCGACAGGGCGCGAACACCGGGGAGCTGTTTTTT. As protein: CASSSRQGANTGELFF. The chain is built from TRBV7-2 and TRBJ2-2, with 7 positions matching TRBD1. In germline, CDR1 is SGHTA, CDR2 FQGNSA. With V trimmed by 4 bases and J by 0 bases, 5 bases remained unmatched. This CDR3 region has 16 residues.

This rearrangement joins TRBV27 to TRBJ2-7, with D maybe TRBD1 (6 bases). Germline V lookup: CDR1 MNHEY, CDR2 SMNVEV (reference sequence). The CDR3 has 16 residues. Trimming left V 2 bases short and J 2 bases short, with 16 bases between. Here the CDR3 reads CASSLEGHRIAYEQYF. For the CDR3, the DNA is TGTGCCAGCAGTTTAGAGGGACACCGAATTGCCTACGAGCAGTACTTC.

In this sample, this clone turned up once. The chain links TRBV7-2 to TRBJ1-4, with D tentatively TRBD1 (5 bases). The CDR3 is 15 residues long. Trimming cost V 5 bases and J 1 base, with 11 bases left between them. Germline V CDR1 and CDR2: SGHTA, FQGNSA. CDR3 in DNA: TGTGCCAGCAGCCCCCGGAGGGGAACTAATGAAAAACTGTTTTTT. Its translation is CASSPRRGTNEKLFF.

J is TRBJ2-2 and V is TRBV6-4; TRBD1 matches at 8 bases. V lost 3 bases to trimming and J lost 3 bases; unmatched junction nucleotides: 0. The CDR3 runs to 14 residues. Germline CDR1 MRHNA, CDR2 SNTAGT. The CDR3: CASSETGDTGELFF. The DNA of the CDR3 is TGTGCCAGCAGTGAGACAGGGGACACCGGGGAGCTGTTTTTT.

The chain couples TRBV6-1 to TRBJ2-7; a possible D gene is TRBD1 (6 bases). Deletions cut 3 bases from V and 0 bases from J, with 15 bases between. Germline V gives CDR1 MNHNS, CDR2 SASEGT. This CDR3 region has 16 residues. The CDR3 loop reads CASSDSRDTASYEQYF. Written as DNA, the CDR3 is TGTGCCAGCAGTGACAGCCGGGACACAGCCTCCTACGAGCAGTACTTC.

The J gene is TRBJ2-5, the V gene TRBV9, with 8 bases aligning to TRBD1. The CDR3 is made up of 15 amino acids. CDR1 is SGDLS, CDR2 YYNGEE, per germline. V dropped 4 bases and J dropped 4; count of bases not matched to a gene: 9. The CDR3 coding sequence is TGTGCCAGCAGCTCTACGACAGGGGTAGGAGAGACCCAGTACTTC. This sequence encodes CASSSTTGVGETQYF.

This chain connects TRBV7-9 to TRBJ2-1; the match to TRBD2 covers 10 bases. The germline gives CDR1 SEHNR, CDR2 FQNEAQ (reference sequence). This CDR3 has 14 amino acids. V lost 2 bases and J lost 9; bases outside the gene matches: 4. As DNA, the CDR3 is TGTGCCAGCAGCTTAACTAGCGGGGTTGTTGAGCAGTTCTTC. This sequence encodes CASSLTSGVVEQFF.

The V call is TRBV2, the J call TRBJ2-7, with D possibly matching TRBD1 (6 bases). Between the trimmed V and J ends, which lost 6 bases and 8 bases, there was a span of 17 bases. The CDR3 has 13 residues. The germline CDR1 and CDR2 sequences are SNHLY and FYNNEI. The CDR3 sequence is CASSEGVFNKQYF. The CDR3 DNA reads as TGTGCCAGCAGCGAGGGGGTTTTTAACAAGCAGTACTTC.

The chain employs TRBV28 and TRBJ2-7; either TRBD1 or TRBD2 may fit D (5 bases each). The CDR3 has 16 amino acids. The germline gives CDR1 MDHEN, CDR2 SYDVKM. Between the trimmed V and J ends, which lost 2 bases and 0 bases, there was a span of 14 bases. The CDR3 loop is CASSLGGTPSSYEQYF. The CDR3 DNA is TGTGCCAGCAGTTTAGGGGGAACACCTAGCTCCTACGAGCAGTACTTC.

The chain carries TRBV6-2 or TRBV6-3 and TRBJ2-7, with 9 bases lining up with TRBD1. This CDR3 region has 15 residues. V lost 2 bases and J lost 6; bases outside the gene matches: 8. CDR1 is MNHEY and CDR2 is SVGEGT in the germline V gene. CDR3 nucleotides: TGTGCCAGCAGTTACACCGGGACAGGGTCATCCGAGCAGTACTTC. Amino acids: CASSYTGTGSSEQYF.

This chain joins TRBV7-9 and TRBJ2-3, with TRBD2 matching over 9 bases. Germline CDR1 is SEHNR and CDR2 is FQNEAQ (reference sequence). CDR3 length: 17 amino acids. V dropped 4 bases and J dropped 4; count of bases not matched to a gene: 12. The CDR3 protein is CASSSWHGGGASDTQYF. CDR3 bases: TGTGCCAGCAGCTCCTGGCATGGCGGGGGGGCCTCAGATACGCAGTATTTT.

This sequence joins TRBV9 and TRBJ1-6, with TRBD1 as a possible D gene (5 bases). The CDR3 contains 15 residues. CDR1 and CDR2 from the germline V gene are SGDLS and YYNGEE. V gave up 0 bases and J gave up 7 bases, with 11 bases separating them. The CDR3 is CASSVAGGSNSPLHF. For the CDR3, the DNA is TGTGCCAGCAGCGTAGCGGGGGGGAGCAATTCACCCCTCCACTTT.

This clone was detected only once. The V call is TRBV4-1, the J call TRBJ2-2; 8 bases are shared with TRBD1. With 8 bases clipped from V and 4 bases from J, the junction kept 15 bases outside the gene matches. CDR1 and CDR2 (germline): MGHRA, YSYEKL. The length of the CDR3 is 17 residues. For the CDR3, the DNA is TGCGCCAGCTCACTGCTGGGGCAGGGGGCTGTCACCGGGGAGCTGTTTTTT. It specifies CASSLLGQGAVTGELFF.

This clone was recorded once. The rearrangement joins TRBV5-1 to TRBJ1-2; 7 positions agree with TRBD1. CDR3 size: 15 residues. V gave up 2 bases and J gave up 4 bases; unmatched junction bases: 8. Germline CDR1 reads SGHRS; CDR2 reads YFSETQ. The DNA of the CDR3 is TGCGCCAGCAGCTTAGACAGGGCGATCTCCTATGGCTACACCTTC. It encodes CASSLDRAISYGYTF.

The chain uses TRBV19 and TRBJ2-7; 8 bases are shared with TRBD2. Germline lookup yields CDR1 LNHDA and CDR2 SQIVND (reference sequence). There are 12 residues in the CDR3. Losses at the gene ends were 5 bases for V and 4 bases for J; bases not matched to a gene: 1. Written as DNA, the CDR3 is TGTGCCAGTAGTGCGGGGGGATACGAGCAGTACTTC. Residues: CASSAGGYEQYF.

J is TRBJ1-1 and V is TRBV12-3 or TRBV12-4; 9 bases line up with TRBD1. J was trimmed by 11 bases and V by 5 bases; bases with no gene match: 6. CDR3 length: 12 residues. CDR3 nucleotide sequence: TGTGCCAGCAGTGTTGCCGGGACAGGGGCTTTCTTT. The encoded protein is CASSVAGTGAFF.

This rearrangement joins TRBV19 to TRBJ1-5; 9 bases align to TRBD1. The V gene end was trimmed by 7 bases and the J gene end by 4 bases; junction bases not matched to a gene: 2. Germline V gene data show CDR1 as LNHDA and CDR2 as SQIVND (reference sequence). The CDR3 is 13 residues long. The CDR3 DNA reads TGTGCCAGTATGGACAGGGGAAATCAGCCCCAGCATTTT. It yields the protein CASMDRGNQPQHF.

The rearrangement links TRBV9 to TRBJ2-7; D assignment may be TRBD1 or TRBD2 (5 bases each). This CDR3 contains 14 residues. CDR1 is SGDLS, CDR2 YYNGEE, per germline. V was cut by 3 bases and J by 2 bases, with 12 bases left in between. The DNA of the CDR3 is TGTGCCAGCAGCGCCGGGACGCAGACCTACGAGCAGTACTTC. Translating it yields CASSAGTQTYEQYF.

The chain combines TRBV9 with TRBJ2-5; TRBD2 is a possible D gene (6 bases). Germline CDR1 is SGDLS and CDR2 is YYNGEE. This CDR3 region has 15 residues. V was clipped by 3 bases and J by 4 bases, with 16 bases between them. The CDR3, as DNA: TGTGCCAGCAGCGGACTAGAGGCCTATGGAGAGACCCAGTACTTC. Protein product: CASSGLEAYGETQYF.

The chain joins TRBV28 to TRBJ2-1, with 7 positions matching TRBD2. The V gene end was trimmed by 3 bases and the J gene end by 4 bases; junction bases not matched to a gene: 9. Germline CDR1 is MDHEN and CDR2 is SYDVKM. CDR3 size: 16 residues. For the CDR3, the DNA is TGTGCCAGCAGTTTTGGGGGGGAACGGGCATACAATGAGCAGTTCTTC. As protein: CASSFGGERAYNEQFF. The full variable domain, rest sourced from reference TRBV28 and TRBJ2-1, is DVKVTQSSRYLVKRTGEKVFLECVQDMDHENMFWYRQDPGLGLRLIYFSYDVKMKEKGDIPEGYSVSREKKERFSLILESASTNQTSMYLCASSFGGERAYNEQFFGPGTRLTVL.

The chain has TRBV29-1 and TRBJ2-7; TRBD1 matches at 10 bases. Germline V gene lookup returns CDR1 SQVTM and CDR2 ANQGSEA. V dropped 6 bases and J dropped 4; count of bases not matched to a gene: 12. This CDR3 is built from 15 residues. Here the CDR3 reads CSVRLPGQGRYEQYF. CDR3 DNA sequence: TGCAGCGTCCGCCTACCGGGACAGGGGAGGTACGAGCAGTACTTC.

The chain uses TRBV7-3 and TRBJ1-1; D not resolved. Trimming removed 2 bases from V and 1 base from J, with 5 bases in between. Germline CDR1 is SGHTA and CDR2 is FQGTGA. The CDR3 has 13 amino acids. CDR3 coding DNA: TGTGCCAGCAGCTTAGCGGCGAACACTGAAGCTTTCTTT. Protein: CASSLAANTEAFF.

The gene calls are TRBV3-1 (or the pseudogene TRBV3-2) and TRBJ1-1; D is perhaps TRBD1 (5 bases). Trimming shortened V by 3 bases and J by 1 base, and 9 bases separated the two germline ends. Looked up from germline, CDR1 is LGHDT and CDR2 is YNNKEL (reference sequence). The length of the CDR3 is 14 residues. The CDR3 coding sequence is TGTGCCAGCAGCCAGAAGGGGTGGAACACTGAAGCTTTCTTT. Translation: CASSQKGWNTEAFF.

This chain's CDR3 is CASATGLAETQYF. In nucleotides, the CDR3 is TGTGCCAGCGCTACTGGCCTGGCAGAGACCCAGTACTTC. The chain carries TRBV12-3 or TRBV12-4 and TRBJ2-5; D remains unclear. The CDR3 length is 13 residues. V was trimmed by 8 bases and J by 4 bases, leaving 14 bases between them.

The chain combines TRBV25-1 with TRBJ2-7; D is undetermined. The germline gives CDR1 MGHDK, CDR2 SYGVNS. V was clipped by 2 bases and J by 3 bases, with 11 bases between them. The CDR3 sequence is 14 residues long. The CDR3 nucleotides read TGTGCCAGCAGTGAAACGGGTCCAAACTACGAGCAGTACTTC. It translates to CASSETGPNYEQYF.

This chain connects TRBV11-2 to TRBJ2-1; D is possibly TRBD2 (7 bases). Trimming stripped 6 bases from V and 9 bases from J, with 21 bases between. Germline V CDR1 and CDR2: SGHAT, FQNNGV. This CDR3 has 15 residues. CDR3 sequence: CASRPPWGGGIEQFF. CDR3 DNA sequence: TGTGCCAGCAGACCCCCTTGGGGGGGCGGGATTGAGCAGTTCTTC.

This rearrangement joins TRBV27 to TRBJ2-3; no clear D gene. The CDR3 totals 13 residues. Trimming left V 6 bases short and J 0 bases short, with 7 bases between. The germline gives CDR1 MNHEY, CDR2 SMNVEV (reference sequence). CDR3 amino acids: CASRKPSTDTQYF. CDR3 nucleotides: TGTGCCAGCAGGAAGCCTAGCACAGATACGCAGTATTTT.

This clone was detected only once. The chain has TRBV10-3 and TRBJ1-4, with TRBD1 matching over 10 bases. The CDR3 has 15 residues. Germline values: CDR1 ENHRY, CDR2 SYGVKD. Unmatched junction bases numbered 3, after V lost 0 bases and J lost 8 bases. The CDR3 bases are TGTGCCATCAGTGAGTCGGGGGACAGGGGCGAAAAACTGTTTTTT. Translating it yields CAISESGDRGEKLFF.